Shown below are 30 T cell receptor beta chains from a single sample sequenced in a study of blood T cell repertoires in COVID-19. Profiled with immunoSEQ multiplex PCR; TCRdb holds only in-frame clones, not every one. The sample lists about 140,000 clones, roughly 87% occurring once. Material: peripheral blood. These TCRs come from a man between 65 and 85 years old with acute or convalescent COVID-19.

V gene TRBV6-5 combines with J gene TRBJ1-1; tentative D call: TRBD1 (5 bases). The V end lost 7 bases, the J end lost 6 bases, and 15 bases lay between the germline ends. This CDR3 comprises 13 residues. Germline CDR1 MNHEY, CDR2 SVGAGI. The CDR3 is CASTSREGAEAFF. CDR3 nucleotide sequence: TGTGCCAGCACTTCCAGGGAGGGTGCTGAAGCTTTCTTT.

This chain connects TRBV7-6 to TRBJ2-5; 9 nucleotides line up with TRBD2. V shed 3 bases, J shed 7 bases, and the junction held 9 bases outside the gene matches. Germline CDR1 reads SGHVS; CDR2 reads FNYEAQ. The CDR3 spans 15 residues. In DNA form, the CDR3 reads TGTGCCAGCAGCTTTTTAGCGGGAGACCGGGGGACCCAGTACTTC. Translating it yields CASSFLAGDRGTQYF.

The table lists this clone with a count of one. The CDR3 region is CASSQDLGTTVSYEQYF. The CDR3 bases are TGCGCCAGCAGCCAAGATTTAGGGACAACGGTTTCCTACGAGCAGTACTTC. V and J are TRBV4-1 and TRBJ2-7, with D tentatively TRBD1 (6 bases). Per the germline V gene, CDR1 is MGHRA and CDR2 is YSYEKL. CDR3 length: 17 amino acids. V lost 0 bases and J 1 base, leaving 16 bases between the germline ends.

This chain uses TRBV19 with TRBJ1-2; D remains unclear. V lost 4 bases, J lost 0 bases, and 18 bases lay in between. CDR1 and CDR2 from the germline V gene are LNHDA and SQIVND (reference sequence). The CDR3 has 17 amino acids. CDR3 nucleotides: TGTGCCAGTAGTACACCTCGTGTCGCGGGCACTAACTATGGCTACACCTTC. This codes for CASSTPRVAGTNYGYTF.

This clone has a single count. The gene calls are TRBV10-3 and TRBJ2-1; 8 nucleotides agree with TRBD1. Germline V gene data show CDR1 as ENHRY and CDR2 as SYGVKD. The junction had 2 bases not matched to a gene; V was cut back by 4 bases and J by 3 bases. The CDR3 runs to 14 residues. CDR3 amino acids: CAISGDRLYNEQFF. CDR3 sequence (DNA): TGTGCCATCAGTGGGGACAGGCTCTACAATGAGCAGTTCTTC.

This clone was counted ten times or more. This chain links TRBV13 with TRBJ2-3, with 11 bases aligning to TRBD2. Germline V gene data show CDR1 as PRHDT and CDR2 as FYEKMQ (reference sequence). The ends lost 4 bases at V and 2 bases at J; junction bases unmatched: 11. CDR3 length: 18 residues. The CDR3 reads CASSSTSGSLYNTDTQYF. The CDR3 bases are TGTGCCAGCAGCTCAACTAGCGGGAGTCTTTATAACACAGATACGCAGTATTTT.

The chain is built from TRBV7-2 and TRBJ2-7; 11 positions match TRBD1. CDR3 size: 15 residues. The V segment lost 5 bases and the J segment 3 bases; nucleotides outside the gene matches: 6. Germline lookup yields CDR1 SGHTA and CDR2 FQGNSA. DNA of the CDR3: TGTGCCAGCAGCCTGAGGACAGGGGGCAACTACGAGCAGTACTTC. Amino acid sequence: CASSLRTGGNYEQYF.

V is TRBV12-3 or TRBV12-4 and J is TRBJ1-2, with TRBD1 matching over 10 bases. This CDR3 has 13 amino acids. With V trimmed by 3 bases and J by 8 bases, 3 bases remained unmatched. CDR3 amino acids: CASSFGTGAGYTF. In nucleotides, the CDR3 is TGTGCCAGCAGTTTCGGGACAGGGGCCGGCTACACCTTC.

This chain links TRBV10-1 with TRBJ1-2, with 7 nucleotides matching TRBD1. Looked up from germline, CDR1 is WNHNN and CDR2 is SYGVQD (reference sequence). Germline trimming cut 6 bases from V and 2 bases from J; bases unmatched to any gene: 3. The CDR3 has 13 amino acids. This CDR3 is CASSGTENYGYTF. DNA of the CDR3: TGCGCCAGCAGCGGGACAGAGAACTATGGCTACACCTTC.

The chain recombines TRBV6-2 or TRBV6-3 with TRBJ1-5; 7 nucleotides line up with TRBD1. V lost 6 bases, J lost 2 bases, and 7 bases stayed unmatched. This CDR3 is 15 amino acids long. The V gene's germline CDR1 is MNHEY and CDR2 SVGEGT. CDR3 protein: CASSDGQARNQPQHF. CDR3 DNA: TGTGCCAGCAGCGACGGACAGGCTCGCAATCAGCCCCAGCATTTT.

The V gene is TRBV5-6, the J gene TRBJ2-5; 8 nucleotides match TRBD1. Trimming took 4 bases from V and 5 from J; bases not matched to a gene: 13. Germline-derived CDR1 and CDR2 are SGHDT and YYEEEE. The CDR3 sequence is 16 residues long. Here the CDR3 DNA reads TGTGCCAGCAGCGTCCGACAGGGGCATGGGGGGGAGACCCAGTACTTC. Translation: CASSVRQGHGGETQYF.

The rearrangement uses TRBV9 and TRBJ1-5; the D gene is possibly TRBD1 (6 bases). There are 13 residues in the CDR3. Trimming removed 7 bases from V and 0 bases from J, with 8 bases in between. The V gene's germline CDR1 is SGDLS and CDR2 YYNGEE. DNA of the CDR3: TGTGCCAGCTCAGGGGATAGCAATCAGCCCCAGCATTTT. Its translation is CASSGDSNQPQHF.

This rearrangement joins TRBV5-6 to TRBJ1-2; tentative D call: TRBD1 (6 bases). V shed 0 bases and J shed 0 bases, with 9 bases lying between them. Germline CDR1 reads SGHDT; CDR2 reads YYEEEE. This CDR3 comprises 15 residues. The CDR3 reads CASSLEGGANYGYTF. The CDR3 nucleotides are TGTGCCAGCAGCTTGGAAGGGGGAGCTAACTATGGCTACACCTTC.

The CDR3 here is CASSLQGSYTF. DNA of the CDR3: TGTGCCAGTAGTCTCCAGGGTAGCTACACCTTC. This chain joins TRBV19 and TRBJ1-2, with D possibly TRBD1 on 5 matching bases. The length of the CDR3 is 11 residues. The germline V gene has CDR1 LNHDA and CDR2 SQIVND (reference sequence). Trimming cost V 5 bases and J 9 bases, with 10 bases left between them. Looking up the rest from reference TRBV19 and TRBJ1-2 gives the full variable domain: DGGITQSPKYLFRKEGQNVTLSCEQNLNHDAMYWYRQDPGQGLRLIYYSQIVNDFQKGDIAEGYSVSREKKESFPLTVTSAQKNPTAFYLCASSLQGSYTFGSGTRLTVV.

This clone was counted a few times. The chain employs TRBV15 and TRBJ1-6; D remains ambiguous. CDR1 and CDR2 from the germline V gene are LNHNV and YYDKDF (reference sequence). This CDR3 is 13 amino acids long. The V end was cut by 1 base, the J end by 10 bases, with 8 bases between. CDR3 residues: CATSRVRGSPLHF. CDR3 bases: TGTGCCACCAGCAGAGTACGTGGCTCACCCCTCCACTTT.

This clone turned up a few times. DNA for the CDR3: TGTGCCAGCAGCTCTAGGGGAGGACAAGCCTATAATTCACCCCTCCACTTT. The encoded protein is CASSSRGGQAYNSPLHF. The chain employs TRBV9 and TRBJ1-6; tentative D call: TRBD1 (5 bases). The CDR3 covers 17 residues. Trimming removed 4 bases at V and 2 bases at J, with 16 bases between. The V gene's germline CDR1 is SGDLS and CDR2 YYNGEE.

V gene TRBV15 combines with J gene TRBJ2-3, with 15 bases that match TRBD2. V was pared by 4 bases and J by 6 bases, with 11 bases of the junction left unmatched. Looked up from germline, CDR1 is LNHNV and CDR2 is YYDKDF (reference sequence). The CDR3 is 18 amino acids. In DNA form, the CDR3 reads TGTGCCACCAGCATCATGAGGACTAGCGGGGGGGCCGAGGATACGCAGTATTTT. Amino acid sequence: CATSIMRTSGGAEDTQYF. The full variable domain, with the rest looked up from reference TRBV15 and TRBJ2-3, is DAMVIQNPRYQVTQFGKPVTLSCSQTLNHNVMYWYQQKSSQAPKLLFHYYDKDFNNEADTPDNFQSRRPNTSFCFLDIRSPGLGDTAMYLCATSIMRTSGGAEDTQYFGPGTRLTVL.

The V gene is TRBV14, the J gene TRBJ1-4; 8 nucleotides agree with TRBD1. Unmatched junction bases numbered 6, after V lost 4 bases and J lost 8 bases. Looked up from germline, CDR1 is SGHDN and CDR2 is FVKESK. This CDR3 has 14 amino acids. This CDR3 reads CASSLQGAKEKLFF. For the CDR3, the DNA is TGTGCCAGCAGCCTTCAGGGGGCCAAGGAAAAACTGTTTTTT.

The V gene is TRBV28, the J gene TRBJ1-2; no clear D. With 6 bases removed from V and 2 bases from J, the gap between germline ends came to 16 bases. The V gene's germline CDR1 is MDHEN and CDR2 SYDVKM. The CDR3 length is 15 residues. This CDR3 reads CASRPGDTRNYGYTF. CDR3 coding DNA: TGTGCCAGCAGACCCGGGGATACCAGAAACTATGGCTACACCTTC.

The V and J genes are TRBV21-1 and TRBJ2-7; the table's D call, TRBD2, has no DNA check behind it. TRBV21-1 is termed a pseudogene. The CDR3 has 17 amino acids. CDR3 sequence: CASSNLEKPGLTYEQYF. CDR3 nucleotides: TGTGCCAGCAGCAATCTCGAAAAACCGGGACTCACCTACGAGCAGTACTTC.

This chain connects TRBV21-1 to TRBJ1-6; the D segment call TRBD1 is taken from the table without a DNA check. TRBV21-1 is flagged as a pseudogene. The CDR3 contains 15 residues. CDR3 in DNA: TGTGCCAGCAGGGGGGCCCCCGCCCCATGTTCACCCCTCCACTTT. The encoded protein is CASRGAPAPCSPLHF.

CDR3: CASSQDPRSGNTIYF. The CDR3 DNA is TGTGCCAGCAGCCAAGACCCTCGCTCTGGAAACACCATATATTTT. The gene calls are TRBV4-2 and TRBJ1-3; D is undetermined. From germline, CDR1 is LGHNA and CDR2 YNFKEQ. This CDR3 is 15 amino acids long. V lost 0 bases, J lost 0 bases, and 6 bases lay in between.

The rearrangement joins TRBV19 to TRBJ1-5; D is possibly TRBD1 (6 bases). The germline V and J ends were trimmed by 6 bases and 3 bases, with 15 bases remaining between them. CDR1 is LNHDA, CDR2 SQIVND, per germline (reference sequence). The CDR3 extends over 15 amino acids. In DNA, the CDR3 is TGTGCCAGTAGAGAGCAGGGGCTTATCAATCAGCCCCAGCATTTT. Protein: CASREQGLINQPQHF.

The CDR3 DNA reads as TGTGCCAGCAGTCCGGGGACAGGGGGTTCAGAAAAACTGTTTTTT. Encoded protein: CASSPGTGGSEKLFF. The V and J genes are TRBV28 and TRBJ1-4; 11 bases are shared with TRBD1. This CDR3 has 15 amino acids. The V gene end was trimmed by 5 bases and the J gene end by 8 bases; junction bases not matched to a gene: 7. The V gene's germline CDR1 is MDHEN and CDR2 SYDVKM.

This chain uses TRBV5-4 with TRBJ2-7, with no clear D. Per germline, CDR1 SGHNT and CDR2 YYREEE (reference sequence). With 0 bases removed from V and 6 bases from J, the gap between germline ends came to 7 bases. This CDR3 has 12 residues. CDR3 in amino acids: CASSLANGEQYF. For the CDR3, the DNA is TGTGCCAGCAGCTTGGCCAACGGCGAGCAGTACTTC.

This chain connects TRBV7-8 to TRBJ1-6, with D possibly being TRBD1 (5 bases). The germline V gene encodes CDR1 SGHVS and CDR2 FQNEAQ. The CDR3 contains 17 residues. Trimming took 2 bases from V and 6 from J, leaving 17 bases between them. CDR3 loop: CASSLQGGIVGNSPLHF. For the CDR3, the DNA is TGTGCCAGCAGCTTACAGGGAGGAATAGTGGGTAATTCACCCCTCCACTTT.

This chain connects TRBV3-1 (or the pseudogene TRBV3-2) to TRBJ1-2; D possibly corresponds to TRBD1 (6 bases). Germline CDR1 and CDR2: LGHDT and YNNKEL (reference sequence). The ends were cut back, 4 bases at V and 13 bases at J, with 19 bases in the middle. The CDR3 is 13 residues long. CDR3 protein: CASSRAGERSCTF. The DNA of the CDR3 is TGTGCCAGCAGCCGAGCAGGGGAACGAAGTTGCACCTTC.

The chain couples TRBV5-1 to TRBJ1-1; D gene ambiguous. Germline CDR1 SGHRS, CDR2 YFSETQ. Deletions cut 4 bases from V and 3 bases from J, with 16 bases between. The CDR3 contains 15 residues. The CDR3 DNA reads as TGCGCCAGCAGCCTGGACCCGGGAATGGACACTGAAGCTTTCTTT. This gives the protein CASSLDPGMDTEAFF. The full variable domain, with the rest looked up from reference TRBV5-1 and TRBJ1-1, is KAGVTQTPRYLIKTRGQQVTLSCSPISGHRSVSWYQQTPGQGLQFLFEYFSETQRNKGNFPGRFSGRQFSNSRSEMNVSTLELGDSALYLCASSLDPGMDTEAFFGQGTRLTVV.

This rearrangement joins TRBV6-5 to TRBJ2-3; 9 bases line up with TRBD2. CDR1 and CDR2 from the germline V gene are MNHEY and SVGAGI. V lost 2 bases, J lost 4 bases, and 7 bases stayed unmatched. This CDR3 contains 16 residues. The CDR3 reads CASSYDAGGRADTQYF. CDR3 coding DNA: TGTGCCAGCAGTTACGATGCGGGGGGGAGGGCAGATACGCAGTATTTT.

The V and J genes are TRBV7-9 and TRBJ1-1; TRBD1 aligns across 10 bases. The CDR3 is 18 amino acids. J lost 4 bases, V lost 8 bases, and 19 bases had no gene match. The germline gives CDR1 SEHNR, CDR2 FQNEAQ (reference sequence). Here the CDR3 reads CASFHPSGTGEEVTEAFF. The CDR3 region has the DNA TGTGCCAGCTTTCACCCCTCCGGGACAGGGGAAGAGGTCACTGAAGCTTTCTTT. Together with reference TRBV7-9 and TRBJ1-1, the CDR3 gives the full variable domain: DTGVSQNPRHKITKRGQNVTFRCDPISEHNRLYWYRQTLGQGPEFLTYFQNEAQLEKSRLLSDRFSAERPKGSFSTLEIQRTEQGDSAMYLCASFHPSGTGEEVTEAFFGQGTRLTVV.